Shown below are 22 T cell receptor beta chains from a single sample sequenced in a study of CD8 T cells in Susac syndrome. When the RNA was reverse transcribed, random hexamers were used with an input of 0.5 to 1 ug. TCRdb passed the immunoSEQ multiplex PCR reads through MiXCR, listing each CDR3 protein once. Of around 280,000 distinct CDR3 sequences in the sample, 85% were seen once. Material for sequencing was CD8+ T cells from PBMCs. The receptors come from a human donor with multiple sclerosis.

The chain carries TRBV7-9 and TRBJ2-7, with TRBD2 matching 10 bases. The CDR3 spans 14 residues. Looked up from germline, CDR1 is SEHNR and CDR2 is FQNEAQ (reference sequence). The J segment lost 7 bases and the V segment lost 5 bases, leaving 8 bases of the junction unmatched. The CDR3 reads CASSPSGGGLEQYF. DNA of the CDR3: TGTGCCAGCAGCCCAAGCGGGGGGGGGCTGGAGCAGTACTTC.

The chain has TRBV20-1 and TRBJ2-6; D is uncertain. CDR3 length equals 14 residues. V shed 6 bases and J shed 0 bases, with 9 bases lying between them. CDR1 and CDR2 from the germline V gene are DFQATT and SNEGSKA (reference sequence). DNA for the CDR3: TGCAGTGCCCCCGACTCCTCTGGGGCCAACGTCCTGACTTTC. Protein: CSAPDSSGANVLTF.

This chain links TRBV7-9 with TRBJ2-7; D unresolved. V was trimmed by 0 bases and J by 2 bases, leaving 8 bases between them. The CDR3 consists of 14 residues. CDR1 SEHNR and CDR2 FQNEAQ come from the germline V gene (reference sequence). The CDR3 DNA is TGTGCCAGCAGCTTAGCGGGTCCTCCCTACGAGCAGTACTTC. As protein: CASSLAGPPYEQYF.

CDR3 in amino acids: CASRGSSGRADEQFF. The CDR3 DNA follows: TGTGCCAGCAGAGGTTCTAGCGGGAGGGCCGATGAGCAGTTCTTC. The chain has TRBV6-2 or TRBV6-3 and TRBJ2-1; TRBD2 aligns across 12 bases. This CDR3 is 15 amino acids long. Germline loops: CDR1 MNHEY, CDR2 SVGEGT. Unmatched junction bases numbered 8, after V lost 6 bases and J lost 8 bases.

V usage is TRBV5-1 and J usage is TRBJ2-1, with 7 bases aligning to TRBD2. The junction had 7 bases not matched to a gene; V was cut back by 0 bases and J by 7 bases. Germline V lookup: CDR1 SGHRS, CDR2 YFSETQ. The CDR3 sequence is 15 residues long. The CDR3 spells CASSLGLAAANEQFF. The CDR3, as DNA: TGCGCCAGCAGCTTGGGTCTAGCGGCAGCAAATGAGCAGTTCTTC.

The rearrangement joins TRBV9 to TRBJ2-3, with D perhaps given as TRBD1 or TRBD2 (5 bases each). The V and J ends lost 3 bases and 2 bases respectively, with 10 bases between them. CDR1 and CDR2 from the germline V gene are SGDLS and YYNGEE. This CDR3 contains 14 residues. The CDR3 DNA is TGTGCCAGCAGCGGGGACGGTATCACAGATACGCAGTATTTT. It translates to CASSGDGITDTQYF. The full variable domain, with the rest looked up from reference TRBV9 and TRBJ2-3, is DSGVTQTPKHLITATGQRVTLRCSPRSGDLSVYWYQQSLDQGLQFLIQYYNGEERAKGNILERFSAQQFPDLHSELNLSSLELGDSALYFCASSGDGITDTQYFGPGTRLTVL.

V usage is TRBV6-1 and J usage is TRBJ2-7, with 7 bases that match TRBD1. V was clipped by 1 base and J by 4 bases; unmatched bases: 7. The CDR3 extends over 15 amino acids. The germline V gene encodes CDR1 MNHNS and CDR2 SASEGT. CDR3 residues: CASSEGSTGDYEQYF. In nucleotides, the CDR3 is TGTGCCAGCAGTGAAGGGTCTACAGGGGATTACGAGCAGTACTTC.

This chain connects TRBV13 to TRBJ2-1, with a possible D match to TRBD2 (5 bases). Germline V CDR1 and CDR2: PRHDT, FYEKMQ (reference sequence). V shed 1 base and J shed 8 bases, with 12 bases lying between them. This CDR3 spans 14 amino acids. The CDR3 sequence: CASSLERLGDEQFF. The CDR3 DNA reads TGTGCCAGCAGCTTAGAGCGGCTTGGGGATGAGCAGTTCTTC.

The chain joins TRBV21-1 to TRBJ2-3; no DNA check was done on the table's D call, TRBD2. TRBV21-1 is a known pseudogene. The CDR3 has 20 residues. In DNA form, the CDR3 reads TGTGCCAGCAGCCCCCAAACCCTAGCGGGAAAGGGGCAAGGGCCAGATACGCAGTATTTT. It yields the protein CASSPQTLAGKGQGPDTQYF.

The sample holds one count of this clonotype. The rearrangement uses TRBV6-1 and TRBJ2-1; a weak D match, TRBD2 (5 bases). The V gene lost 3 bases and the J gene lost 0 bases, with 9 bases spanning the gap. This CDR3 has 15 residues. CDR1 MNHNS and CDR2 SASEGT come from the germline V gene. For the CDR3, the DNA is TGTGCCAGCAGTGATTTCGGGGACTCCTACAATGAGCAGTTCTTC. Amino acids: CASSDFGDSYNEQFF.

The chain combines TRBV9 with TRBJ2-1, with 12 bases fitting TRBD2. The V and J ends lost 1 base and 5 bases, in that order; junction bases with no gene match: 7. This CDR3 contains 17 residues. Germline-derived CDR1 and CDR2 are SGDLS and YYNGEE. CDR3 residues: CASSVNPTSGGNNEQFF. The CDR3 DNA reads as TGTGCCAGCAGCGTAAACCCGACTAGCGGGGGTAACAATGAGCAGTTCTTC.

The gene calls are TRBV4-1 and TRBJ1-2; the match to TRBD1 covers 8 bases. Trimming cost V 0 bases and J 5 bases; bases outside gene matches: 5. This CDR3 spans 15 amino acids. Germline V CDR1 and CDR2: MGHRA, YSYEKL. The CDR3 DNA reads TGCGCCAGCAGCCAAGATTCGGACAGGGCTTATGGCTACACCTTC. It codes for CASSQDSDRAYGYTF.

This chain connects TRBV20-1 to TRBJ2-1; 16 bases line up with TRBD2. The germline gives CDR1 DFQATT, CDR2 SNEGSKA (reference sequence). V was pared by 0 bases and J by 0 bases, with 11 bases of the junction left unmatched. CDR3 size: 21 residues. Written as DNA, the CDR3 is TGCAGTGCTAGAGATTTTTCAGGGACTAGCGGGAGGGCAGGCTCCTACAATGAGCAGTTCTTC. This encodes CSARDFSGTSGRAGSYNEQFF.

The chain joins TRBV20-1 to TRBJ1-5; D gene unclear. Germline values: CDR1 DFQATT, CDR2 SNEGSKA (reference sequence). The CDR3 sequence is 12 residues long. Trimming removed 1 base at V and 6 bases at J, with 7 bases between. The CDR3 spells CSARGRSQPQHF. CDR3 nucleotide sequence: TGCAGTGCTAGAGGTAGGAGTCAGCCCCAGCATTTT.

J is TRBJ1-2 and V is TRBV27; D may be TRBD1 (5 bases). The germline CDR1 and CDR2 sequences are MNHEY and SMNVEV (reference sequence). The CDR3 runs to 13 residues. V lost 3 bases to trimming and J lost 6 bases, with 11 bases between them. In nucleotides, the CDR3 is TGTGCCAGCAGTTTCCCTTCGGGGCATGGCTACACCTTC. Translated, it gives CASSFPSGHGYTF.

This clonotype has only one observation. The V call is TRBV4-1, the J call TRBJ1-1; D gene ambiguous. V lost 3 bases, J lost 7 bases, and 9 bases lay in between. CDR1 and CDR2 (germline): MGHRA, YSYEKL. CDR3 length: 12 residues. The CDR3 DNA follows: TGCGCCAGCAGCCAGGTAGGTAGTGAAGCTTTCTTT. It is translated as CASSQVGSEAFF.

This clonotype was seen only once. The V call is TRBV29-1, the J call TRBJ2-1; possibly TRBD1 or TRBD2 for D (5 bases each). CDR3 length: 11 amino acids. V shed 6 bases and J shed 8 bases, with 11 bases lying between them. The germline CDR1 and CDR2 sequences are SQVTM and ANQGSEA. This CDR3 is CSVSGRDEQFF. Here the CDR3 DNA reads TGCAGCGTAAGCGGCAGGGATGAGCAGTTCTTC.

The CDR3 loop reads CASSPPLTTAGWETQYF. CDR3 DNA: TGTGCCAGCAGCCCCCCCCTCACGACAGCGGGATGGGAGACCCAGTACTTC. V gene TRBV3-1 combines with J gene TRBJ2-5, with 7 bases fitting TRBD2. Germline-derived CDR1 and CDR2 are LGHDT and YNNKEL (reference sequence). The CDR3 runs 17 residues. With 4 bases clipped from V and 5 bases from J, the junction kept 16 bases outside the gene matches.

CDR3 sequence: CASSSGSGHQPQHF. The CDR3, as DNA: TGTGCCAGCAGTTCCGGCAGCGGGCATCAGCCCCAGCATTTT. The chain carries TRBV28 and TRBJ1-5, with D hard to call. Looked up from germline, CDR1 is MDHEN and CDR2 is SYDVKM. This CDR3 region has 14 residues. The V end was cut by 4 bases, the J end by 5 bases, with 12 bases between.

This chain links TRBV7-9 with TRBJ1-3, with D perhaps TRBD1 (5 bases). The CDR3 is 14 residues long. Deletions cut 8 bases from V and 3 bases from J, with 14 bases between. Germline values: CDR1 SEHNR, CDR2 FQNEAQ (reference sequence). The CDR3 sequence is CASPGVEVGNTIYF. The CDR3 nucleotides are TGTGCCAGCCCGGGGGTTGAAGTTGGAAACACCATATATTTT.

The genes are TRBV27 and TRBJ2-3; D call uncertain. Trimming shortened V by 5 bases and J by 4 bases, and 7 bases separated the two germline ends. CDR3 length: 12 amino acids. The germline gives CDR1 MNHEY, CDR2 SMNVEV (reference sequence). In DNA, the CDR3 is TGTGCCAGCAGTAAACAGTCAGATACGCAGTATTTT. Translating gives CASSKQSDTQYF.

The rearrangement uses TRBV25-1 and TRBJ2-7; D tentatively reads TRBD1 or TRBD2 (5 bases each). Germline lookup yields CDR1 MGHDK and CDR2 SYGVNS. V lost 3 bases, J lost 10 bases, and 19 bases lay in between. The CDR3 length is 14 residues. CDR3 in DNA: TGTGCCAGCAGTGAGCTTGCTAGCCGTGACAGTCAGTACTTC. This sequence encodes CASSELASRDSQYF.